This TCR beta chain was sequenced in a study of graft-versus-host responses after intestinal transplantation. Sequenced by immunoSEQ multiplex PCR; TCRdb stores in-frame clones only, minus some. The sample has some 2,500 clones, just under 95% seen once. This clone was seen once. The specimen comprised PBMCs, sampled about 19 days after intestinal transplant. The sequence came from a human patient who received an intestinal transplant, so some T cells may come from the graft donor.

CDR3 nucleotides: TGTGCCAGCAGTTTTACGGACAGGGTCGAAAACACCATATATTTT. Translated: CASSFTDRVENTIYF. The chain recombines TRBV6-7 with TRBJ1-3, with TRBD1 matching 8 bases. TRBV6-7 is recorded as an ORF, its role being uncertain. This CDR3 has 15 amino acids. V shed 4 bases, J shed 6 bases, and the junction held 8 bases outside the gene matches.